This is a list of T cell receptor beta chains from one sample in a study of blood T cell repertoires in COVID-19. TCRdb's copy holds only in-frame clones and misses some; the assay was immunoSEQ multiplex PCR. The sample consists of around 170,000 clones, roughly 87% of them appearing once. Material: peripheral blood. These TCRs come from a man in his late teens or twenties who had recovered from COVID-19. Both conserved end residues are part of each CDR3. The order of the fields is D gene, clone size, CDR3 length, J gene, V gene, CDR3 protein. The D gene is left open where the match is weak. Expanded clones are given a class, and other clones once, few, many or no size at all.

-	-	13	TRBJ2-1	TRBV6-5	CASSPGPYNEQFF
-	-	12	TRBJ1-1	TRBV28	CAIIQGNTEAFF
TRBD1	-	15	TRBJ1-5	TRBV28	CASSRLQGANQPQHF
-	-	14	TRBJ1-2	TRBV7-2	CASSKKTGSYGYTF
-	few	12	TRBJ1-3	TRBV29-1	CSVDQGLNTIYF
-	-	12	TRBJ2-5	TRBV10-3	CAISGTKETQYF
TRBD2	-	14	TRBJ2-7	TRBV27	CASRSLAGGNEQYF
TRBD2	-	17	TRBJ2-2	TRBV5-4	CASSLHLAGEKAGELFF
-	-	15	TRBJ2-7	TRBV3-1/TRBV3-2	CASSRSPRRNYEQYF
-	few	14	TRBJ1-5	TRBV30	CAWSVSIQNQPQHF
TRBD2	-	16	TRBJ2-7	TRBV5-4	CASSSDPSGSPYEQYF
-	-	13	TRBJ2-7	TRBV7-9	CASSPPSSYEQYF
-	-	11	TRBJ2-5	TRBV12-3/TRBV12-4	CASSELKTQYF
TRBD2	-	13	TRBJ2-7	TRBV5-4	CASSLAGGFEQYF
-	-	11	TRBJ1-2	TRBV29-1	CSVAGTPGYTF
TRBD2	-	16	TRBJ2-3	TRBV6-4	CASSDRRTSVTDTQYF
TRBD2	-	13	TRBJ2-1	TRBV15	CATSRVAGGEQFF
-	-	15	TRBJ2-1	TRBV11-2	CASSLVVGAPNEQFF
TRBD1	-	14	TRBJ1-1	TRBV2	CASSKQGANTEAFF
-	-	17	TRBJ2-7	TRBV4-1	CASSPRPVDRISYEQYF
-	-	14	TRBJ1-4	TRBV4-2	CASTPGGINEKLFF
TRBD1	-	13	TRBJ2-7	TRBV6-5	CASSYRGTGVQYF
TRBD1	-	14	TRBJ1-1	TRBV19	CASSWGTVNTEAFF
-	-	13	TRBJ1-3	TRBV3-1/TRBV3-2	CASSLRAGNTIYF
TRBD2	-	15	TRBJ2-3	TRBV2	CASSSGTSGTDTQYF
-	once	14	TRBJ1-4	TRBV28	CASSLPATNEKLFF
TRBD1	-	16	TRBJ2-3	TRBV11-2	CASSLRGTGSTDTQYF
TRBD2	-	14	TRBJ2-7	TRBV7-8	CASSLGAGVLEQYF
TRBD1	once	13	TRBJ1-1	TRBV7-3	CASSFGTAQEAFF
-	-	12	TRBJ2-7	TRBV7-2	CASSSVLYEQYF
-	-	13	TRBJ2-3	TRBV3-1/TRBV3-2	CASSRRGRDTQYF
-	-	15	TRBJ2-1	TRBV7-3	CASSLGSRGSNEQFF
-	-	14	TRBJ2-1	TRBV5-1	CASSLVVGGNEQFF
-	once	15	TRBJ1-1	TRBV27	CASTEGGKGSTEAFF
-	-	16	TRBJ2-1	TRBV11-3	CASSLVSGHTNSEQFF
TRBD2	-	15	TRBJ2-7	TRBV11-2	CASSLVRSGAGEQYF
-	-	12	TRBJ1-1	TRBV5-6	CASSFAGTEAFF
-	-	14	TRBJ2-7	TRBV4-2	CASSQLLASHEQYF
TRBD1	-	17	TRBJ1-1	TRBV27	CASSFQRTTGMNTEAFF
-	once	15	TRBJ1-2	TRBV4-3	CASSQQHTTEGGYTF
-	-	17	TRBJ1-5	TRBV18	CASSPPYAGVDNQPQHF
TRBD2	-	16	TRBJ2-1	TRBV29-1	CSVAPYTSGVYNEQFF